This entry features one T cell receptor beta chain sequence. In the authors' workflow: Researchers report that nucleated cell counts were estimated from reference gene primer amplification. The table came from immunoSEQ multiplex PCR; TCRdb's copy has only in-frame clones and leaves some out. V, J and clone size are those of that table, while D and trimming were read from the DNA. The repertoire consists of roughly 73,000 clones, with around three quarters occurring once and the leading ten covering 15% to 17%. The sample originates from a study of blood T cell repertoires in COVID-19. Study in general: COVID-19 samples collected from the United States, Italy and Spain covered acute and convalescent phases. The analysed material was cDNA or gDNA that came from T cells, B-cell-depleted T cells, or PBMCs.

The V gene's germline CDR1 is SNHLY and CDR2 FYNNEI. The CDR3 covers 14 residues. Trimming at V came to 6 bases and at J to 4 bases, leaving 5 bases not matched to a gene. The TCR comes from a human donor in a cohort sampled during active COVID-19. Material for sequencing was peripheral blood. The chain employs TRBV2 and TRBJ1-1; 10 nucleotides align to TRBD1. The CDR3: CASSRDRGSTEAFF. CDR3 DNA: TGTGCCAGCAGCAGGGACAGGGGAAGCACTGAAGCTTTCTTT.